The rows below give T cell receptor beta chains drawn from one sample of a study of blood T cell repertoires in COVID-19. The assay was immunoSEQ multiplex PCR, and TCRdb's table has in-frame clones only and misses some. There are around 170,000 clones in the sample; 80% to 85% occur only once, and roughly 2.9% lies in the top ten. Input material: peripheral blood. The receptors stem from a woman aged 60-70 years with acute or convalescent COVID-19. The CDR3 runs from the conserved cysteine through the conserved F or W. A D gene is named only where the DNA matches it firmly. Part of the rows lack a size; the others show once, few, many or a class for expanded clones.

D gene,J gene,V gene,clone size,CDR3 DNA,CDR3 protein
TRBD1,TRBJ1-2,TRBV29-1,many,TGCAGCGGCCGGGACAGGGTTAGCTATGGCTACACCTTC,CSGRDRVSYGYTF
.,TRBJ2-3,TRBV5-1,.,TGCGCCAGCACCCAAGGGGGTATCAGCACAGATACGCAGTATTTT,CASTQGGISTDTQYF
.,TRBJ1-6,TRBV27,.,TGTGCCAGCAGCCCGGGGGTTAGTTCACCCCTCCACTTT,CASSPGVSSPLHF
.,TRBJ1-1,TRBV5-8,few,TGTGCCAGCAGCTTGCAGGAAGCCGGAACTGAAGCTTTCTTT,CASSLQEAGTEAFF
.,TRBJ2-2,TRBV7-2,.,TGTGCCAGCAGGGGGGCATTATCGAACACCGGGGAGCTGTTTTTT,CASRGALSNTGELFF
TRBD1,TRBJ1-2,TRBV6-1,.,TGTGCCAGCAGTGAAAGAGTTGTGGGACAGGTCCTAAACTATGGCTACACCTTC,CASSERVVGQVLNYGYTF
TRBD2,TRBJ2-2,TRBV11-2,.,TGTGCCAGCAGCCAATTAGCGGGGGGGCGTGTCACCGGGGAGCTGTTTTTT,CASSQLAGGRVTGELFF
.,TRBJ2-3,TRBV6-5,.,TGTGCCAGCAGTTTTTTGGGCGGGCCTAGCACAGATACGCAGTATTTT,CASSFLGGPSTDTQYF
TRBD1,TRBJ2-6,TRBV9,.,TGTGCCAGCAGCATTAAACGATCCTACCCCGGGACAGGGGGCCTCTCTGGGGCCAACGTCCTGACTTTC,CASSIKRSYPGTGGLSGANVLTF
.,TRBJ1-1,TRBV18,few,TGTGCCAGCTCACTGGGTGGGAGGAACACTGAAGCTTTCTTT,CASSLGGRNTEAFF
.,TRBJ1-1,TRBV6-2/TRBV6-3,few,TGTGCCAGCAGTGACAGGCTCCCTGAAGCTTTCTTT,CASSDRLPEAFF
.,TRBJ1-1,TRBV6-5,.,TGTGCCAGCAGTTACTCGCGGGGGTCCGTTGCTTTCTTT,CASSYSRGSVAFF
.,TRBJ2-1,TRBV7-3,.,TGTGCCAGCAGCACAACAGTCTACAATGAGCAGTTCTTC,CASSTTVYNEQFF
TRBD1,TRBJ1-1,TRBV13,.,TGTGCCAGCAGCAGAGGGACAGTATCTGAAGCTTTCTTT,CASSRGTVSEAFF
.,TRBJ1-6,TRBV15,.,TGTGCCGTGGGGGGGAACTATAATTCACCCCTCCACTTT,CAVGGNYNSPLHF
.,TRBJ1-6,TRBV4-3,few,TGCGCCAGCAGCCAAGACAGGGTTTATTCACCCCTCCACTTT,CASSQDRVYSPLHF
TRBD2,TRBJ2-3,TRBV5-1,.,TGCGCCAGCAGCACCGGACTAGCGGGCACAGATACGCAGTATTTT,CASSTGLAGTDTQYF
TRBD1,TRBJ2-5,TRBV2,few,TGTGCCAGCAGTCTAGAACAGGGGTTAGGGACCCAGTACTTC,CASSLEQGLGTQYF
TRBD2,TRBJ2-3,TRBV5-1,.,TGCGCCAGCAGCTTGGCCCCGGGGGGGCTAGGGACAGATACGCAGTATTTT,CASSLAPGGLGTDTQYF
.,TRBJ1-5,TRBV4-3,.,TGCGCCAGCAGCCAAGATCGGAGAGGCAATCAGCCCCAGCATTTT,CASSQDRRGNQPQHF
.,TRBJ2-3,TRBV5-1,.,TGCGCCAGCAGCTTGGCAGGAATTCCGGGAACAGATACGCAGTATTTT,CASSLAGIPGTDTQYF
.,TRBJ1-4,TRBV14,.,TGTGCCAGCAGCCAAGATCTGGAGCCGGGTGGTGAAAAACTGTTTTTT,CASSQDLEPGGEKLFF
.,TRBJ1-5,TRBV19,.,TGTGCCAGTAGTATAGATCTAAGCCAGCCCCAGCATTTT,CASSIDLSQPQHF
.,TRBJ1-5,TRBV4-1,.,TGCGCCAGCAGCCAAGAAGGAGATAGCAATCAGCCCCAGCATTTT,CASSQEGDSNQPQHF
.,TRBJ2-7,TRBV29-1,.,TGCAGCGTTGACACAAACTACGAGCAGTACTTC,CSVDTNYEQYF
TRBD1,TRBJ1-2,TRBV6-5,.,TGTGCCAGCAGCATATCAGGGGGCGAGTGGAGGGGCTACACCTTC,CASSISGGEWRGYTF
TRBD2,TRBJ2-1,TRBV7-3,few,TGTGCCAGCAGCATGGGACTAGCGCAGTTCTTC,CASSMGLAQFF
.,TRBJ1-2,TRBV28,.,TGTGCCAGCAACCTTATGGGGGGCTATGGCTACACCTTC,CASNLMGGYGYTF
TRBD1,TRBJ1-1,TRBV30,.,TGTGCCGGGGACAGGGTGAAGACTGAAGCTTTCTTT,CAGDRVKTEAFF
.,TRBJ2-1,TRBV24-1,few,TGTGCCACCAGTAATCTAGCGAGCTCCTACAATGAGCAGTTCTTC,CATSNLASSYNEQFF
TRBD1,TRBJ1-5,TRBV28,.,TGTGCCAGCAGTTTAGGAGCAGGGGGCGGTCAGCCCCAGCATTTT,CASSLGAGGGQPQHF
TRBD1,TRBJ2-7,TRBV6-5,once,TGTGCCAGCAGCTCCATCCGGGACAGGTCCTACGAGCAGTACTTC,CASSSIRDRSYEQYF
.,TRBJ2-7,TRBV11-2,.,TGTGCCAGCAGCTTATCCATTTACGAGCAGTACTTC,CASSLSIYEQYF
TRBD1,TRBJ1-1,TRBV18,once,TGTGCCAGCTCACGCGAGCAGGGGGCCGCAGGCACTGAAGCTTTCTTT,CASSREQGAAGTEAFF